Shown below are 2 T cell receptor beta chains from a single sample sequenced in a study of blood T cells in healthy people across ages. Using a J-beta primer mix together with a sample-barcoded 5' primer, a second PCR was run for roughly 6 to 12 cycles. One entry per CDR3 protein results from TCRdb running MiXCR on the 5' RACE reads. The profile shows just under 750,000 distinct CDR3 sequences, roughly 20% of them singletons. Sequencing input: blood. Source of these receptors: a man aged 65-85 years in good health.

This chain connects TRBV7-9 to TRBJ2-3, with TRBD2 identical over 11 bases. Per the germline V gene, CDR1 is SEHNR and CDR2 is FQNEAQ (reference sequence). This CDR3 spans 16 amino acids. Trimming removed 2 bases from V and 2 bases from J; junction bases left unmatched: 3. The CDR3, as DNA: TGTGCCAGCAGCTTATCACTAGCGGGGGTCACAGATACGCAGTATTTT. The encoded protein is CASSLSLAGVTDTQYF.

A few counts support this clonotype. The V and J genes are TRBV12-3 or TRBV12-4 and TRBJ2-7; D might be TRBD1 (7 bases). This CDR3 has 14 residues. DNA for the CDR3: TGTGCCGGCAGCCTCAGGGGGGTATCCTACGAGCAGTACGTC. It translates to CAGSLRGVSYEQYV.